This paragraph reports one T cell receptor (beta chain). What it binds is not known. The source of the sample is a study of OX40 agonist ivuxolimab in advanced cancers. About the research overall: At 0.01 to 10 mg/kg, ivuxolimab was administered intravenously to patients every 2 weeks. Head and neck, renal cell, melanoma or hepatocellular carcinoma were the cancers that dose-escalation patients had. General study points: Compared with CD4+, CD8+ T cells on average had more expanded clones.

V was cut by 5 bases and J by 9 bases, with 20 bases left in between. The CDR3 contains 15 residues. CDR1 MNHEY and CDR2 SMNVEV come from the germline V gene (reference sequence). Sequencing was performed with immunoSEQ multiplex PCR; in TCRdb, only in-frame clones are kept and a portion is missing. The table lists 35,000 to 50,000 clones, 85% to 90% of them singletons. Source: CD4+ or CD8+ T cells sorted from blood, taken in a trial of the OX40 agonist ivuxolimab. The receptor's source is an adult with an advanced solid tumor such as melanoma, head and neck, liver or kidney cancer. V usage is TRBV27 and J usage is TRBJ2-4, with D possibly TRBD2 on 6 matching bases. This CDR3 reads CASSPLREVLVIQYF. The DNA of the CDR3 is TGTGCCAGCAGTCCCCTCAGGGAGGTATTGGTCATTCAGTACTTC.